This T cell receptor (beta chain) was profiled in a study of OX40 agonist ivuxolimab in advanced cancers. General study findings and limits: Expanded peripheral T-cell antigen specificity went undetermined. In the 0.1 to 3.0 mg/kg range, CD4+ and CD8+ blood T cells had expanded clonally by week 6. Relatively little clonal expansion, among the lowest observed, appeared in partial responders at 0.1-3.0 mg/kg.

The repertoire was sequenced with immunoSEQ multiplex PCR; TCRdb's copy has only in-frame clones and lacks some. The profile shows about 73,000 clones, around 90% of them singletons. This clone occurred a few times. Its cognate antigen is unknown. Here the sequenced sample was CD4+ or CD8+ T cells sorted from blood, taken in a trial of the OX40 agonist ivuxolimab. The receptor was derived from an adult with an advanced solid tumor such as melanoma, head and neck, liver or kidney cancer.

CDR3 amino acids: CASWLGGTANSPLHF. Written as DNA, the CDR3 is TGTGCCAGCTGGCTGGGGGGGACAGCTAATTCACCCCTCCACTTT. This sequence joins TRBV2 and TRBJ1-6, with TRBD1 identical over 7 bases. V lost 8 bases, J lost 6 bases, and 10 bases stayed unmatched. This CDR3 region has 15 residues. Germline values: CDR1 SNHLY, CDR2 FYNNEI. Looking up the rest from reference TRBV2 and TRBJ1-6 gives the full variable domain: EPEVTQTPSHQVTQMGQEVILRCVPISNHLYFYWYRQILGQKVEFLVSFYNNEISEKSEIFDDQFSVERPDGSNFTLKIRSTKLEDSAMYFCASWLGGTANSPLHFGNGTRLTVT.